This T cell receptor beta chain was captured in a study of radiation and T cells in renal cell carcinoma (dated by TCRdb to the early 2020s). Describing the broader study: In total, 50 to 60 samples underwent TCR beta sequencing: around 25 tumors plus 27 peripheral blood samples. The last blood draw happened 4 weeks after radiation, timed to coincide with nephrectomy. A total of 3.5 million to 4.5 million unique CDR3 nucleotide sequences, encoding roughly 2.7 million unique CDR3 amino acid sequences, were found across all 50 or so samples. What the study reported, not specific to this receptor: The single-armed trial design could not address effects of radiation dose or scheduling on the TCR repertoire. Because no pretreatment tumor biopsies were available, whether clonotypes were present in the tumor at baseline could not be determined. Blood repertoire dynamics were not followed beyond 4 weeks after treatment. Top tumor clonotypes rose in blood from baseline to 2 weeks post-radiation, then contracted by 4 weeks, suggesting transient expansion of tumor-resident clones.

TCR beta libraries were generated from genomic DNA with the immunoSEQ kit, following the manufacturer's recommendations. To prepare the libraries, a first multiplex PCR with proprietary primers was run, followed by a second PCR that added unique barcodes, and a bead cleanup was done after each round. A kit-provided positive control reaction and a negative control reaction were included in every sample batch. The final libraries were assessed on an Agilent 4200 TapeStation D1000 ScreenTape, pooled by volume, and quantified by qPCR. Sequencing ran on an Illumina NextSeq500 with a MidOutput 150-cycle cartridge, using 156 Read1 and 15 Index1 cycles with kit custom primers. The pooled library was loaded at roughly 1 pM with around 20% PhiX control spiked in. The authors' analysis ran thus. The vendor-processed data were analyzed in R, and a clonotype was defined as all T cells that share the same CDR3 nucleotide sequence. In the clone abundance analyses, frequencies in each sample were normalized to that sample's 10,000 most abundant clones. Before analysis, public T cell clones were removed, and these numbered fewer than five per sample on average. Tumor-enriched and baseline blood-enriched clonotypes were defined by at least a 32-fold difference in abundance between compartments. A beta-binomial differential abundance model was used to identify clonotypes that were expanded or contracted between blood time points. The Baroni-Urbani and Buser coefficient was used to measure tumor-blood repertoire similarity, and groups were compared with two-tailed Wilcoxon tests in R. Held by TCRdb, this immuneACCESS table contains in-frame sequences only and omits some clones. Under half of the omission traces to an unresolved V gene where checked; the cause of the rest is unknown. V and J calls and clone size come straight from that table; D and trimming were deduced from the DNA. In all, the sample holds about 78,000 clones, and about nine tenths of those were seen once. Approximately 6% of the sample is in the top ten clones.

The intended sense of this specimen's time point label: blood 4 weeks post-SBRT, at nephrectomy. The label giving this sample's treatment or condition can be read as: 15 Gy SBRT to primary tumor, nephrectomy 4 weeks later. The samples were obtained from a clinical trial, where primary renal cell carcinomas were treated with 15 Gy stereotactic body radiation therapy and then removed by nephrectomy 4 weeks afterward. To follow tumor-enriched clonotypes, peripheral blood was collected serially from radiation-treated patients at baseline and again at 2 weeks and 4 weeks after SBRT. Every patient's renal cell carcinoma showed clear cell pathology. The QIAamp DNA Blood Mini Kit (Qiagen) was used to prepare genomic DNA for TCR sequencing. Only samples passing all quality control checks were included in the analyses. Remarks on this clone: The specificity of this receptor is unknown. No base quality values were provided; no much bigger clone lies one nucleotide off.

The receptor was derived from a woman in her 70s with renal cell carcinoma. This specimen was blood, taken from a patient whose treatment included radiotherapy and nephrectomy.

For the CDR3, the sequence is CASSLEGRSSYNEQFF. The DNA reads as follows: TGCGCCAGCAGCTTGGAGGGGAGGAGCTCCTACAATGAGCAGTTCTTC. The chain employs TRBV5-1 and TRBJ2-1; the D gene is perhaps TRBD2, from 6 matching bases. According to the germline V gene, CDR1 reads SGHRS and CDR2 reads YFSETQ. The CDR3 holds 16 amino acids from the cysteine to the phenylalanine. Only the CDR3 part of the read is kept: 48 bases, read in frame from the first base. V and J lose 0 bases and 0 bases, and a span of 10 bases separates them.